This T cell receptor beta chain was profiled in a study of cytomegalovirus exposure and HLA in healthy donors. As for the study in general: HLA-typed donors were the source of some 85 million unique TCRs, which an early data release held. Study results and limitations: A missense variant in DCLRE1C was later tied to TCR beta V- and J-gene trimming. Cytomegalovirus association was assigned to more than 150 TCR beta chains.

The CDR3 is made up of 14 amino acids. Germline V gene data show CDR1 as SGHRS and CDR2 as YFSETQ. J was trimmed by 8 bases and V by 3 bases; bases with no gene match: 7. Concerning this clone itself: Its antigen remains unidentified.

The PCR was carried out with 60 Vbeta primers and 13 Jbeta primers. Per the original data handling: Roughly 81 million unique TCR beta chains, 9 million to 14 million shared, were counted in a later analysis. Assay used: immunoSEQ multiplex PCR; TCRdb lists only in-frame clones, some missing. Clone size and the V and J calls come from that table; the DNA yielded D and trimming. This sample has under 150,000 clones, with roughly 70% found just once. The TCR was taken from a young man in good health and CMV-seropositive. Sequenced: PBMCs. The chain carries TRBV5-1 and TRBJ2-1; 8 bases match TRBD1. Written as DNA, the CDR3 is TGCGCCAGCAGCTCGGGACAGGAGGTTGATGAGCAGTTCTTC. Its translation is CASSSGQEVDEQFF.